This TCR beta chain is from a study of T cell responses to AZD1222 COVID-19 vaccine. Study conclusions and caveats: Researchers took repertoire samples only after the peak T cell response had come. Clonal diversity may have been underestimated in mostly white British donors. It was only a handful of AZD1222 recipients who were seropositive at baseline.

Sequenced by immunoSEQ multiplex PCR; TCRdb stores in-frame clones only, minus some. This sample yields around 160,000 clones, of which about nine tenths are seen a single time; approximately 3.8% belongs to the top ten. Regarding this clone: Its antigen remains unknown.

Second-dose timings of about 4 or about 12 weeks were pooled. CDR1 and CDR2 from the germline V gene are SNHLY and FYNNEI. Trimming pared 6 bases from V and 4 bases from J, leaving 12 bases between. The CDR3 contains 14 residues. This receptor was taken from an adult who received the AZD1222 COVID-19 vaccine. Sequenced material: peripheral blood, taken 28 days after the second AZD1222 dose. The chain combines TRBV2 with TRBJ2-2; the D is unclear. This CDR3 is CASSPALGTGELFF. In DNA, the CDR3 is TGTGCCAGCAGCCCCGCTCTAGGCACCGGGGAGCTGTTTTTT.